The rows below give T cell receptor beta chains drawn from one sample of a study of early T cells in non-severe SARS-CoV-2 infection. MiXCR, run by TCRdb on the 5' RACE reads, gives a single entry per CDR3 protein. The top ten hold under 1.5% of the sample, which has some 85,000 distinct CDR3 sequences, roughly an eighth seen once. Sequencing input: whole blood. These receptors came from an adult who was a healthcare worker with PCR-confirmed SARS-CoV-2 infection or an uninfected control (not recorded which). Each CDR3 is given with its conserved first and last residue. Each record gives: J gene, D gene, V gene, clone size, CDR3 DNA, CDR3 protein. D genes are given only for firm matches. Size values are once, few and many counts, or a class for expanded clones, and some rows have none.

J: TRBJ2-1; D: TRBD2; V: TRBV20-1; size: NA; DNA: TGCAGTGCTAGAGACCGGGGGGGCCCGAAATATGAGCAGTTCTTC; CDR3: CSARDRGGPKYEQFF
J: TRBJ2-1; D: TRBD2; V: TRBV10-3; size: many; DNA: TGTGCCATCAGTGACCCGCGCTTGGAGCGGGGGTTTTCCTACAATGAGCAGTTCTTC; CDR3: CAISDPRLERGFSYNEQFF
J: TRBJ2-7; D: NA; V: TRBV10-1; size: NA; DNA: TGCGCCAGCAGTGCTGCGGGAAGCTCCTACGAGCAGTACTTC; CDR3: CASSAAGSSYEQYF
J: TRBJ2-7; D: NA; V: TRBV29-1; size: few; DNA: TGCAGCGTTGCGACGGGCACGGCCGACGAGCAGTACTTC; CDR3: CSVATGTADEQYF
J: TRBJ2-3; D: TRBD1; V: TRBV5-4; size: many; DNA: TGTGCCAGCAGCCCAAGACAGGGCCCCACAGATACGCAGTATTTT; CDR3: CASSPRQGPTDTQYF
J: TRBJ1-2; D: NA; V: TRBV3-1; size: many; DNA: TGTGCCAGCAGCCAAGTAAGCGACTATGGCTACACCTTC; CDR3: CASSQVSDYGYTF
J: TRBJ2-7; D: NA; V: TRBV20-1; size: many; DNA: TGCAGTGCTAGAGATCCCTCCCGCTACGAGCAGTACTTC; CDR3: CSARDPSRYEQYF
J: TRBJ1-2; D: TRBD1; V: TRBV9; size: NA; DNA: TGTGCCAGCAGCCCCCGGGACAGGGCTGACTATGGCTACACCTTC; CDR3: CASSPRDRADYGYTF
J: TRBJ1-1; D: TRBD1; V: TRBV10-3; size: many; DNA: TGTGCCATCAGTGAGTCCGGCCAGGGGGACACTGAAGCTTTCTTT; CDR3: CAISESGQGDTEAFF
J: TRBJ2-3; D: NA; V: TRBV5-6; size: many; DNA: TGTGCCAGCAGCTTCAGACTAGTCTACACAGATACGCAGTATTTT; CDR3: CASSFRLVYTDTQYF
J: TRBJ2-2; D: NA; V: TRBV6-2/TRBV6-3; size: many; DNA: TGTGCCAGCAGACCCAGCTCCGGGGCATTCCCTGGGGAGCTGTTTTTT; CDR3: CASRPSSGAFPGELFF